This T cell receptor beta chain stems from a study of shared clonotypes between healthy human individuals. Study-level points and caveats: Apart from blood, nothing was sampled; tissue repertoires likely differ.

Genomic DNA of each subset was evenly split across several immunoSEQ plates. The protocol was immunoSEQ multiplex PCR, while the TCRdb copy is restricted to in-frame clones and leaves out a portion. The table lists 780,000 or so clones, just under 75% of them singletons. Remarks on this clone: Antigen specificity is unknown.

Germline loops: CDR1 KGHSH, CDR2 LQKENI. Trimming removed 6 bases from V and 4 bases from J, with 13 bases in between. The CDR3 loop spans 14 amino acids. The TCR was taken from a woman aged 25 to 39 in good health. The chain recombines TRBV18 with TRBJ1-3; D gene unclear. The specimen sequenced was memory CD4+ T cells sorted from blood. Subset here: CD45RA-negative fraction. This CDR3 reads CASSPDVNGNTIYF. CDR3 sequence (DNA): TGTGCCAGCTCCCCGGACGTTAACGGAAACACCATATATTTT.